This entry lists 13 T cell receptor beta chains sequenced from one sample in a study of shared clonotypes between healthy human individuals (dated by TCRdb to about 2020). Libraries were constructed by the immunoSEQ multiplex PCR assay. TCRdb took this table from immuneACCESS and kept in-frame rearrangements with V and J called. Such tables lack part of the clones; where checked against another copy, unresolved V genes explain under half of the gap, and the rest is unexplained. A total of around 1.4 million clones appear in this sample, around 98.5% of them only once. The ten largest clones take up under 0.45% of the sample. Material: naive CD4+ T cells sorted from blood. The sample's cell subset or site label, in plain terms: CD45RA+ positively selected. Receptors originate from a man between 25 and 39 years old in good health.

This clone has just one count. This chain connects TRBV12-5 to TRBJ2-1; 11 bases are a match to TRBD2. There are 15 residues in the CDR3. The V and J ends lost 5 bases and 6 bases, in that order; junction bases with no gene match: 6. Germline CDR1 LGHNT, CDR2 FRNRAP. The CDR3 loop reads CASGPASGRFNEQFF. For the CDR3, the DNA is TGTGCTAGTGGTCCGGCTAGCGGGAGGTTCAATGAGCAGTTCTTC.

The chain couples TRBV18 to TRBJ2-5; D is possibly TRBD1 (6 bases). The germline V gene has CDR1 KGHSH and CDR2 LQKENI. The V end was cut by 1 base, the J end by 1 base, with 10 bases between. The CDR3 length is 15 residues. This CDR3 is CASSPLSQGQETQYF. For the CDR3, the DNA is TGTGCCAGCTCACCACTGTCACAGGGCCAAGAGACCCAGTACTTC.

The chain uses TRBV29-1 and TRBJ1-2; the match to TRBD1 covers 8 bases. CDR3 length equals 11 residues. Germline values: CDR1 SQVTM, CDR2 ANQGSEA. With V trimmed by 3 bases and J by 10 bases, 4 bases remained unmatched. CDR3: CSVERQGTYTF. The CDR3 nucleotides read TGCAGCGTTGAGCGACAGGGGACCTACACCTTC.

The V gene is TRBV7-9, the J gene TRBJ2-1, with TRBD2 as a possible D gene (5 bases). Trimming took 5 bases from V and 14 from J, leaving 10 bases between them. The CDR3 is 10 amino acids. Germline loops: CDR1 SEHNR, CDR2 FQNEAQ (reference sequence). DNA of the CDR3: TGTGCCAGCAGCCTCTCGCGGGAGTTCTTC. As protein: CASSLSREFF. Combining the CDR3 with reference TRBV7-9 and TRBJ2-1 gives the whole variable domain DTGVSQNPRHKITKRGQNVTFRCDPISEHNRLYWYRQTLGQGPEFLTYFQNEAQLEKSRLLSDRFSAERPKGSFSTLEIQRTEQGDSAMYLCASSLSREFFGPGTRLTVL.

V gene TRBV7-9 combines with J gene TRBJ2-3; D is tentatively TRBD1 or TRBD2 (5 bases each). The CDR3 loop spans 16 amino acids. V shed 2 bases and J shed 2 bases, with 14 bases lying between them. CDR1 is SEHNR and CDR2 is FQNEAQ in the germline V gene (reference sequence). CDR3 protein: CASSLLAGTATDTQYF. In DNA form, the CDR3 reads TGTGCCAGCAGCTTACTTGCAGGGACGGCCACAGATACGCAGTATTTT.

This chain links TRBV7-2 with TRBJ1-4; D may be TRBD1 (5 bases). The CDR3 length is 16 residues. Trimming stripped 0 bases from V and 2 bases from J, with 10 bases between. Per the germline V gene, CDR1 is SGHTA and CDR2 is FQGNSA. DNA of the CDR3: TGTGCCAGCAGCTTAGCAGCAGGGATTACTAATGAAAAACTGTTTTTT. This encodes CASSLAAGITNEKLFF.

V usage is TRBV7-9 and J usage is TRBJ2-7; TRBD2 is a possible D gene (5 bases). Trimming cost V 5 bases and J 4 bases, with 12 bases left between them. Germline V gene lookup returns CDR1 SEHNR and CDR2 FQNEAQ (reference sequence). This CDR3 comprises 13 residues. For the CDR3, the DNA is TGTGCCAGCAGCCCGCTCGGGAAATACGAGCAGTACTTC. This codes for CASSPLGKYEQYF.

The chain recombines TRBV25-1 with TRBJ2-1; tentatively, D is TRBD1 (5 bases). The CDR3 consists of 13 residues. Trimming took 4 bases from V and 9 from J, leaving 13 bases between them. Per the germline V gene, CDR1 is MGHDK and CDR2 is SYGVNS. In nucleotides, the CDR3 is TGTGCCAGCAGTGCACTCCCTACAGGTGAGCAGTTCTTC. Protein sequence: CASSALPTGEQFF.

J is TRBJ1-2 and V is TRBV11-2, with D possibly TRBD1 on 5 matching bases. V was shortened by 2 bases and J by 4 bases, with 11 bases between the two germline ends. Germline V gene sequence: CDR1 SGHAT, CDR2 FQNNGV. This CDR3 contains 14 residues. The CDR3 loop reads CASSLSTGIYGYTF. The DNA for the CDR3 is TGTGCCAGCAGCTTATCCACAGGCATCTATGGCTACACCTTC. Full variable domain (missing parts from reference TRBV11-2 and TRBJ1-2): EAGVAQSPRYKIIEKRQSVAFWCNPISGHATLYWYQQILGQGPKLLIQFQNNGVVDDSQLPKDRFSAERLKGVDSTLKIQPAKLEDSAVYLCASSLSTGIYGYTFGSGTRLTVV.

The V and J genes are TRBV7-2 and TRBJ1-1; possibly TRBD1 for D (5 bases). Per germline, CDR1 SGHTA and CDR2 FQGNSA. The V end was cut by 0 bases, the J end by 2 bases, with 10 bases between. There are 15 residues in the CDR3. The CDR3: CASSLAGVGNTEAFF. The CDR3 DNA follows: TGTGCCAGCAGCTTAGCGGGGGTTGGAAACACTGAAGCTTTCTTT.

V usage is TRBV9 and J usage is TRBJ2-1; TRBD2 aligns across 10 bases. This CDR3 contains 18 residues. After removal of 0 bases from V and 0 bases from J, the junction contained 6 bases not matched to a gene. The germline V gene has CDR1 SGDLS and CDR2 YYNGEE. DNA for the CDR3: TGTGCCAGCAGCGTAGTAAGCCTAGCGGGGGTCTCCTACAATGAGCAGTTCTTC. Protein product: CASSVVSLAGVSYNEQFF. Filled out from reference TRBV9 and TRBJ2-1, the complete variable domain reads DSGVTQTPKHLITATGQRVTLRCSPRSGDLSVYWYQQSLDQGLQFLIQYYNGEERAKGNILERFSAQQFPDLHSELNLSSLELGDSALYFCASSVVSLAGVSYNEQFFGPGTRLTVL.

The V and J genes are TRBV5-1 and TRBJ2-7; D possibly matches TRBD1 or TRBD2 (7 bases each). Germline values: CDR1 SGHRS, CDR2 YFSETQ. Trimming took off 4 bases at V and 5 bases at J, with 25 bases between the two ends. There are 17 residues in the CDR3. In DNA form, the CDR3 reads TGCGCCAGCAGCCCGGGCCTGACTAGCTCCCAGGGGGACGAGCAGTACTTC. Its translation is CASSPGLTSSQGDEQYF. Full variable domain (missing parts from reference TRBV5-1 and TRBJ2-7): KAGVTQTPRYLIKTRGQQVTLSCSPISGHRSVSWYQQTPGQGLQFLFEYFSETQRNKGNFPGRFSGRQFSNSRSEMNVSTLELGDSALYLCASSPGLTSSQGDEQYFGPGTRLTVT.

This sequence joins TRBV2 and TRBJ2-7, with TRBD2 matching 8 bases. The CDR3 length is 14 residues. Losses at the gene ends were 4 bases for V and 5 bases for J; bases not matched to a gene: 7. Per the germline V gene, CDR1 is SNHLY and CDR2 is FYNNEI. The CDR3 loop reads CASSVKRESHEQYF. DNA of the CDR3: TGTGCCAGCAGTGTTAAGCGGGAGTCACACGAGCAGTACTTC. Variable domain in full (rest from reference TRBV2 and TRBJ2-7): EPEVTQTPSHQVTQMGQEVILRCVPISNHLYFYWYRQILGQKVEFLVSFYNNEISEKSEIFDDQFSVERPDGSNFTLKIRSTKLEDSAMYFCASSVKRESHEQYFGPGTRLTVT.